The 16 T cell receptor beta chains below come from one sample, sequenced in a study of blood T cell repertoires in COVID-19. Repertoires were generated with immunoSEQ multiplex PCR, while TCRdb's copy carries only in-frame clones and drops some. The sample consists of approximately 76,000 clones, 83% of them appearing once. The sample consisted of peripheral blood. The receptor source for this set is a man aged 80 or over with active or convalescent COVID-19.

The genes are TRBV10-3 and TRBJ2-1, with 10 bases fitting TRBD2. This CDR3 has 15 residues. J gave up 3 bases and V 3 bases, and 2 bases lay outside the gene matches. Germline V gives CDR1 ENHRY, CDR2 SYGVKD. The DNA of the CDR3 is TGTGCCATCAGTGATAGGACTAGCGGCTACAATGAGCAGTTCTTC. It specifies CAISDRTSGYNEQFF.

The chain recombines TRBV6-1 with TRBJ1-5; D unclear. V was cut by 3 bases and J by 3 bases, with 15 bases left in between. This CDR3 region has 16 residues. Germline CDR1 and CDR2: MNHNS and SASEGT. CDR3 loop: CASSDLGQVDNQPQHF. The CDR3, as DNA: TGTGCCAGCAGTGATCTCGGTCAGGTCGACAATCAGCCCCAGCATTTT.

This chain joins TRBV3-1 (or the pseudogene TRBV3-2) and TRBJ1-2; 7 nucleotides match TRBD1. The CDR3 loop spans 15 amino acids. Germline CDR1 and CDR2: LGHDT and YNNKEL (reference sequence). J was trimmed by 6 bases and V by 0 bases; bases with no gene match: 7. The CDR3 spells CASSQDSPGGHGYTF. The CDR3, as DNA: TGTGCCAGCAGCCAAGATAGTCCAGGGGGTCATGGCTACACCTTC.

This clone showed up just a few times. The rearrangement uses TRBV6-5 and TRBJ1-2; unclear D gene. Trimming took 5 bases from V and 8 from J, leaving 12 bases between them. The germline V gene encodes CDR1 MNHEY and CDR2 SVGAGI. The CDR3 spans 12 residues. CDR3 DNA sequence: TGTGCCAGCAGTCAAACAGCGGGAGGCTACACCTTC. Translation: CASSQTAGGYTF.

The chain carries TRBV27 and TRBJ1-2; TRBD1 aligns across 7 bases. The CDR3 spans 15 residues. V lost 0 bases and J lost 4; bases outside the gene matches: 5. From germline, CDR1 is MNHEY and CDR2 SMNVEV (reference sequence). CDR3 loop: CASSLSGTAVYGYTF. The CDR3 DNA reads as TGTGCCAGCAGTTTATCGGGGACAGCCGTCTATGGCTACACCTTC.

The chain combines TRBV3-1 (or the pseudogene TRBV3-2) with TRBJ2-2; tentatively, D is TRBD1 (6 bases). The CDR3 consists of 15 residues. Germline values: CDR1 LGHDT, CDR2 YNNKEL (reference sequence). The V gene lost 2 bases and the J gene lost 0 bases, with 7 bases spanning the gap. The CDR3 sequence is CASSQRTANTGELFF. Written as DNA, the CDR3 is TGTGCCAGCAGCCAAAGGACAGCGAACACCGGGGAGCTGTTTTTT.

The chain combines TRBV5-8 with TRBJ1-5; TRBD1 matches 9 bases. CDR1 and CDR2 (germline): SGHTS, YDEGEE. Trimming cost V 6 bases and J 2 bases; bases outside gene matches: 12. This CDR3 contains 17 residues. This chain's CDR3 is CASTFPRGQGGNQPQHF. CDR3 nucleotide sequence: TGTGCCAGCACCTTCCCCAGGGGACAGGGTGGCAATCAGCCCCAGCATTTT.

The gene calls are TRBV5-1 and TRBJ2-6, with TRBD1 matching over 8 bases. The CDR3 covers 18 residues. V was clipped by 4 bases and J by 1 base; unmatched bases: 10. Per the germline V gene, CDR1 is SGHRS and CDR2 is YFSETQ. The CDR3 sequence is CASSIRGPDRSGANVLTF. The CDR3 region has the DNA TGCGCCAGCAGCATCAGGGGGCCCGATCGATCTGGGGCCAACGTCCTGACTTTC. Full variable domain (missing parts from reference TRBV5-1 and TRBJ2-6): KAGVTQTPRYLIKTRGQQVTLSCSPISGHRSVSWYQQTPGQGLQFLFEYFSETQRNKGNFPGRFSGRQFSNSRSEMNVSTLELGDSALYLCASSIRGPDRSGANVLTFGAGSRLTVL.

The V call is TRBV11-2, the J call TRBJ1-5; tentatively, D is TRBD1 (5 bases). Trimming pared 5 bases from V and 3 bases from J, leaving 11 bases between. The CDR3 is made up of 14 amino acids. The germline gives CDR1 SGHAT, CDR2 FQNNGV. The chain's CDR3 is CASSLGQVNQPQHF. The CDR3 region has the DNA TGTGCCAGCAGCCTCGGACAAGTCAATCAGCCCCAGCATTTT.

There are a few counts of this clone. The chain joins TRBV19 to TRBJ1-5, with a possible D match to TRBD1 (6 bases). The CDR3 spans 15 residues. In germline, CDR1 is LNHDA, CDR2 SQIVND (reference sequence). Trimming left V 0 bases short and J 6 bases short, with 12 bases between. DNA of the CDR3: TGTGCCAGTAGTATAGATCGGGCAGGGGCTCAGCCCCAGCATTTT. It yields the protein CASSIDRAGAQPQHF.

The chain joins TRBV6-5 to TRBJ1-5; D perhaps matches TRBD1 (6 bases). The CDR3 sequence is 13 residues long. V lost 10 bases to trimming and J lost 1 base, with 11 bases between them. Germline values: CDR1 MNHEY, CDR2 SVGAGI. The CDR3 DNA follows: TGTGCCACCGGACAGCGGAGCAATCAGCCCCAGCATTTT. This gives the protein CATGQRSNQPQHF.

The rearrangement uses TRBV9 and TRBJ1-1; D unclear. CDR1 and CDR2 (germline): SGDLS, YYNGEE. V lost 3 bases and J lost 1, with 7 bases in between. CDR3 length: 13 amino acids. The CDR3 DNA reads TGTGCCAGCAGCGCAACAGAGAACACTGAAGCTTTCTTT. It translates to CASSATENTEAFF.

The CDR3, as DNA: TGTGCCAGTACAGGTCCCTATGGCTACACCTTC. Its translation: CASTGPYGYTF. The chain links TRBV19 to TRBJ1-2, with D unclear. V lost 7 bases, J lost 4 bases, and 7 bases lay in between. CDR3 length: 11 residues. Germline-derived CDR1 and CDR2 are LNHDA and SQIVND (reference sequence).

The chain is built from TRBV7-2 and TRBJ2-3, with a weak D call TRBD2 (6 bases). Germline V gene data show CDR1 as SGHTA and CDR2 as FQGNSA. The CDR3 runs 15 residues. Trimming shortened V by 4 bases and J by 3 bases, and 14 bases separated the two germline ends. The CDR3 nucleotides are TGTGCCAGCAGCTCGCTAGCGATGGGGACAGATACGCAGTATTTT. This translates into CASSSLAMGTDTQYF.

This sequence joins TRBV25-1 and TRBJ2-2; D is unresolved. CDR3 length: 11 amino acids. The V end lost 6 bases, the J end lost 5 bases, and 4 bases lay between the germline ends. Germline V gene lookup returns CDR1 MGHDK and CDR2 SYGVNS. The CDR3 protein is CASSYTGELFF. The DNA for the CDR3 is TGTGCCAGCAGCTATACCGGGGAGCTGTTTTTT.

A few counts support this clone. The J gene is TRBJ2-7, the V gene TRBV2, with TRBD2 matching over 10 bases. Trimming took 2 bases from V and 3 from J; bases not matched to a gene: 4. The CDR3 sequence is 15 residues long. Germline assignment: CDR1 SNHLY and CDR2 FYNNEI. Here the CDR3 DNA reads TGTGCCAGCAGTGAAAGCAGCGGGAGGGGCTACGAGCAGTACTTC. Translation: CASSESSGRGYEQYF.